This T cell receptor beta chain emerged from a study of blood T cell repertoires in COVID-19. Overall study: The origin of the acute and convalescent COVID-19 samples was the United States, Italy and Spain. PBMCs, B-cell-depleted T cells, or T cells provided the cDNA or gDNA that made up the material.

This clone was observed once. The CDR3 runs 12 residues. Germline V gene lookup returns CDR1 WSHSY and CDR2 SAAADI. V lost 6 bases to trimming and J lost 0 bases, with 5 bases between them. TCRdb's table, derived via immunoSEQ multiplex PCR, lists solely in-frame clones and lacks some. Here the sample spans about 210,000 clones, roughly 90% being singletons. This rearrangement joins TRBV10-2 to TRBJ1-1; D unresolved. Sequenced input: peripheral blood. This TCR was sampled from a woman in her thirties or forties with acute or convalescent COVID-19. The CDR3 coding sequence is TGCGCCAGCAGCCTCCTGAACACTGAAGCTTTCTTT. Translation: CASSLLNTEAFF.